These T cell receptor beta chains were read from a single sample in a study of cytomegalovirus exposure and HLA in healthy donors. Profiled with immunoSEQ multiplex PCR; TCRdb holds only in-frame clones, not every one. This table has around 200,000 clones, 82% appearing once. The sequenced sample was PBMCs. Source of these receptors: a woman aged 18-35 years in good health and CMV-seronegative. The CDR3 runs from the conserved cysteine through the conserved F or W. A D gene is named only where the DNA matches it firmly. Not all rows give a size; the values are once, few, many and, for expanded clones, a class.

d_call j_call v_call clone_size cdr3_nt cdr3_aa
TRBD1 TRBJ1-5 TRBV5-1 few TGCGCCAGCAGCCTACAGGGGGGGAGCAATCAGCCCCAGCATTTT CASSLQGGSNQPQHF
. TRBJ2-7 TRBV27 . TGTGCCAGCAGTTTACGGGGGTACTTTCGCTGGGACGAGCAGTACTTC CASSLRGYFRWDEQYF
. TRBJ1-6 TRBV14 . TGTGCCAGCAGCCAACGGTCCCTAGATACCTCCTATAATTCACCCCTCCACTTT CASSQRSLDTSYNSPLHF
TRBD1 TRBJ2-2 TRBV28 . TGTGCCAGCAGTGGACAGGGAAGAGGCGCGAACACCGGGGAGCTGTTTTTT CASSGQGRGANTGELFF
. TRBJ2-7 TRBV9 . TGTGCCAGCAGCGTCTCTCCTTCCTACGAGCAGTACTTC CASSVSPSYEQYF
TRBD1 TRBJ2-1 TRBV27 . TGTGCCAGCAGTTCCTACAGGGACAGGGGCGATGAGCAGTTCTTC CASSSYRDRGDEQFF
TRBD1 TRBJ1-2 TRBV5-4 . TGTGCCAGCAGCTTGGATTATGGGACAGCGAGCCTTGGCTACACCTTC CASSLDYGTASLGYTF
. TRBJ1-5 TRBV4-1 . TGCGCCAGCAGCCAAGAGATTCAGCAGCCCCAGCATTTT CASSQEIQQPQHF
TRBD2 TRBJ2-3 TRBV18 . TGTGCCAGCATACTAGCGGGGGCCTCAGATACGCAGTATTTT CASILAGASDTQYF
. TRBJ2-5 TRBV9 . TGTGCCAGCAGCGTATACCCGGTGATCCAAGAGACCCAGTACTTC CASSVYPVIQETQYF
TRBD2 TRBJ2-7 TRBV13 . TGTGCCAGCAGCTTAGGAGGGAAAAGCGGGGGGGACGAGCAGTACTTC CASSLGGKSGGDEQYF
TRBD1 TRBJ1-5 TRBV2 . TGTGCCAGCAGTGTGGGACAGGGGGCGGTTCAGCCCCAGCATTTT CASSVGQGAVQPQHF
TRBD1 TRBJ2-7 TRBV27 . TGTGCCAGCAGTCCCATCGGACAGGGGATCGGCGAGCAGTACTTC CASSPIGQGIGEQYF
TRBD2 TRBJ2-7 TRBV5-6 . TGTGCCAGCAGCCCGTTTGGCGGGGGGGGCGAGCAGTACTTC CASSPFGGGGEQYF
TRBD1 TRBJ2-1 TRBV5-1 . TGCGCCAGCAGCTTGGATTTTCAGGGGGCGAGGGATGAGCAGTTCTTC CASSLDFQGARDEQFF
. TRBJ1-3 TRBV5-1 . TGCGCCAGCAGCTCAGATTCTGGAAACACCATATATTTT CASSSDSGNTIYF
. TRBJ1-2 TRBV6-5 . TGTGCCAGCAGTTACGGAGGGGAAAGCCTCACCTTC CASSYGGESLTF
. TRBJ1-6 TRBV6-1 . TGTGCCAGCAGTGATACAGGTGATTCACCCCTCCACTTT CASSDTGDSPLHF
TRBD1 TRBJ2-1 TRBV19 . TGTGCCAGTAGTATAGCCTACGGACAGGGGTACAATGAGCAGTTCTTC CASSIAYGQGYNEQFF
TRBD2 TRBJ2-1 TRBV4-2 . TGTGCCAGCAGCCAACGGGAGGAGCCCTACAATGAGCAGTTCTTC CASSQREEPYNEQFF
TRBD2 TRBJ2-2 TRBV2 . TGTGCCAGCAGTTACAGCGGGGGGGCCGGGGAGCTGTTTTTT CASSYSGGAGELFF
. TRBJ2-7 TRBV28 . TGTGCCAGCAGTGGGAGTATTGGTTCCTACGAGCAGTACTTC CASSGSIGSYEQYF
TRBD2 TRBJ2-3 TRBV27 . TGTGCCAGCAGCCGCGGACTAGCGGGGGGGCCCGATACGCAGTATTTT CASSRGLAGGPDTQYF
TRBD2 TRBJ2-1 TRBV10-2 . TGCGCCAGCAGGGGACTAGCTTCCAATGAGCAGTTCTTC CASRGLASNEQFF
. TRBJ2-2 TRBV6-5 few TGTGCCAGCACCTCGGCCGGGGAGCTGTTTTTT CASTSAGELFF
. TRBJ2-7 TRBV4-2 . TGTGCCAGCAGCAAGACAACCTACGAGCAGTACTTC CASSKTTYEQYF
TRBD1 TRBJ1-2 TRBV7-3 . TGTGCCAGCAGCAACACAGGGGGCGCGAACTATGGCTACACCTTC CASSNTGGANYGYTF
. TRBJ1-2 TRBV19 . TGTGCCAGTCGGGAGACTAGGCTCTATGGCTACACCTTC CASRETRLYGYTF
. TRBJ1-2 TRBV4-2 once TGTGCCAGCAGCCAAGTACCCGGGAATGGCTACACCTTC CASSQVPGNGYTF
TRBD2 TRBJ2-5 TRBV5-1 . TGCGCCAGCAGAGGACTAGCGGGAGGAGAGACCCAGTACTTC CASRGLAGGETQYF
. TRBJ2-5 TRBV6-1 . TGTGCCAGCAGTGATATCAGGGCGGAGACCCAGTACTTC CASSDIRAETQYF
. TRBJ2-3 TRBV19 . TGTGCCAGTAGAACTCACAGCACAGATACGCAGTATTTT CASRTHSTDTQYF
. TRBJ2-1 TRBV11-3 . TGTGCCAGCAGCGAAGCCGAGGGAACCTACAATGAGCAGTTCTTC CASSEAEGTYNEQFF
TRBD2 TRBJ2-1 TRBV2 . TGTGCCCGACCGGGACTAGCGGGGGTTGCTGAGCAGTTCTTC CARPGLAGVAEQFF
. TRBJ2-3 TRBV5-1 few TGCGCCAGCAGCCTCGGGGGGGACAGGGTGCTTGGTACGCAGTATTTT CASSLGGDRVLGTQYF
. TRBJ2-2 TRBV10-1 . TGCGCCAGCAGTTTAAAAACGGGGGTGTCCGGGGAGCTGTTTTTT CASSLKTGVSGELFF
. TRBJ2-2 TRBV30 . TGTGCCTGGAGTAACCTCGGGGCGAACACCGGGGAGCTGTTTTTT CAWSNLGANTGELFF